These 2 T cell receptor delta chains were all obtained from the same sample, sequenced in a study of γδ T cells in repeated Plasmodium falciparum infection. TCRdb made new clone calls on the multiplex PCR reads using CATT. There are approximately 90,000 delta-chain clones in the sample; 0.98% occur only once, and approximately 10% lies in the top ten. Bulk repertoires came from Vgamma9/Vdelta2+ or Vdelta2-negative gammadelta T cells flow-sorted from PBMC. Sequencing was carried out using gamma-delta T cells from blood. All receptors derive from a pool of human donors (malaria-infected and uninfected, not separated).

Comments on this clone: The protein TCRdb gives is from a much larger clone and does not agree with this DNA's translation at residue 13, likely a read error; the protein shown here comes from the DNA. This chain joins TRDV1 and TRDJ1; 8 nucleotides line up with TRDD3. TCRdb leaves out the J gene; it was filled in here by matching the DNA to germline. The CDR3 sequence is 26 residues long. Per the germline V gene, CDR1 is TSWWSYY and CDR2 is QGS. Trimming at V came to 0 bases and at J to 1 base, leaving 34 bases not matched to a gene. In nucleotides, the CDR3 is TGTGCTCTTGGGGAACTGGTCCCAATCCTTCCCTTACCGGGGGATAATGAGGGTGCGGGCACCGATAAACTCATCTTT. The encoded protein is CALGELVPILPLPGDNEGAGTDKLIF.

In regard to this clone: TCRdb lists the protein of a much larger clone for this DNA, which differs at residue 6, so this is likely a read error; the protein given here is translated from the DNA itself. The rearrangement joins TRDV2 to TRDJ1, with 8 bases fitting TRDD3. Germline CDR1 reads GEAIGNYY; CDR2 reads EKD. The length of the CDR3 is 18 residues. V shed 0 bases and J 2 bases; nucleotides not matched to a gene: 13. CDR3 region: CACDTAMGGIGWTDKLIF. For the CDR3, the DNA is TGTGCCTGTGACACCGCGATGGGGGGGATAGGTTGGACCGATAAACTCATCTTT.